The 9 T cell receptor beta chains reported below all come from one sample, sequenced in a study of Graves' ophthalmopathy and Graves' hyperthyroidism. Amplification of TCR beta CDR3 regions used RNA transcripts. HTBI primers were employed in first-round RT-PCR, then a second-round multiplex PCR followed. TCRdb reprocessed the multiplex PCR reads via MiXCR and lists one record per CDR3 protein. The sample consists of about 740,000 distinct CDR3 sequences, roughly two fifths of them appearing once. Sequencing used peripheral blood. The source of these receptors is an adult man with Graves' ophthalmopathy.

The J gene is TRBJ2-7, the V gene TRBV7-9, with a weak D call TRBD1 (5 bases). V was shortened by 1 base and J by 4 bases, with 20 bases between the two germline ends. This CDR3 spans 17 amino acids. Germline lookup yields CDR1 SEHNR and CDR2 FQNEAQ (reference sequence). CDR3 DNA: TGTGCCAGCAGCTTAGTGGCGAATACCATTAAGGGGTACGAGCAGTACTTC. Translated, it gives CASSLVANTIKGYEQYF.

The chain has TRBV15 and TRBJ1-2; D possibly corresponds to TRBD1 (6 bases). CDR1 and CDR2 from the germline V gene are LNHNV and YYDKDF (reference sequence). The CDR3 runs 16 residues. Deletions cut 5 bases from V and 6 bases from J, with 22 bases between. In DNA form, the CDR3 reads TGTGCCACCAGCCCGGACAGCGAAACCGAGCATGATGGCTACACCTTC. Amino acids: CATSPDSETEHDGYTF.

This clonotype was seen a few times. The germline gene is not matched at one end of the junction; a read error may be the cause. This chain links TRBV24-1 with TRBJ1-5; TRBD1 agrees at 8 bases. The length of the CDR3 is 15 residues. Germline V gene data show CDR1 as KGHDR and CDR2 as SFDVKD. CDR3 protein: CASSYPGGAGQPQHF. The CDR3 nucleotides are TGTGCCAGCAGTTACCCAGGGGGCGCGGGGCAGCCCCAGCATTTT.

The rearrangement uses TRBV25-1 and TRBJ1-5, with a weak D call TRBD1 (5 bases). The length of the CDR3 is 13 residues. CDR1 MGHDK and CDR2 SYGVNS come from the germline V gene. The V end lost 2 bases, the J end lost 13 bases, and 15 bases lay between the germline ends. CDR3 in amino acids: CASSEQGTYGQHF. CDR3 sequence (DNA): TGTGCCAGCAGTGAACAGGGTACTTATGGACAGCATTTT.

The chain carries TRBV20-1 and TRBJ1-1, with D possibly TRBD1 on 5 matching bases. CDR3 length: 14 residues. Germline CDR1 DFQATT, CDR2 SNEGSKA (reference sequence). V lost 0 bases and J lost 4, with 12 bases in between. The chain's CDR3 is CSARDGRVVTEAFF. The CDR3, as DNA: TGCAGTGCTAGAGATGGCAGGGTTGTCACTGAAGCTTTCTTT.

J is TRBJ1-3 and V is TRBV10-3; D not certain. The germline V and J ends were trimmed by 5 bases and 0 bases, with 8 bases remaining between them. There are 14 residues in the CDR3. From germline, CDR1 is ENHRY and CDR2 SYGVKD. CDR3 bases: TGTGCCATCAGTAACGACTTCTCTGGAAACACCATATATTTT. Its protein product is CAISNDFSGNTIYF.

CDR3 DNA sequence: TGTGCCAGCAGCCCCTACGATAATTACGAGCAGTACTTC. Amino acid sequence: CASSPYDNYEQYF. The V gene is TRBV7-8, the J gene TRBJ2-7; no clear D gene. CDR3 length: 13 amino acids. The V gene's germline CDR1 is SGHVS and CDR2 FQNEAQ. Trimming pared 5 bases from V and 4 bases from J, leaving 12 bases between.

V usage is TRBV6-1 and J usage is TRBJ1-6; TRBD1 matches at 8 bases. The CDR3 totals 14 residues. Trimming removed 6 bases from V and 6 bases from J; junction bases left unmatched: 4. Germline CDR1 is MNHNS and CDR2 is SASEGT. The CDR3, as DNA: TGTGCCAGCAGACGGACAGGGCGTAATTCACCCCTCCACTTT. Amino acids: CASRRTGRNSPLHF.

The chain combines TRBV10-3 with TRBJ1-4; 10 nucleotides agree with TRBD1. Unmatched junction bases numbered 8, after V lost 10 bases and J lost 6 bases. In germline, CDR1 is ENHRY, CDR2 SYGVKD. The CDR3 has 14 amino acids. The CDR3 spells CASSDRGLDEKLFF. In DNA form, the CDR3 reads TGTGCCAGCAGCGACAGGGGGCTAGATGAAAAACTGTTTTTT.